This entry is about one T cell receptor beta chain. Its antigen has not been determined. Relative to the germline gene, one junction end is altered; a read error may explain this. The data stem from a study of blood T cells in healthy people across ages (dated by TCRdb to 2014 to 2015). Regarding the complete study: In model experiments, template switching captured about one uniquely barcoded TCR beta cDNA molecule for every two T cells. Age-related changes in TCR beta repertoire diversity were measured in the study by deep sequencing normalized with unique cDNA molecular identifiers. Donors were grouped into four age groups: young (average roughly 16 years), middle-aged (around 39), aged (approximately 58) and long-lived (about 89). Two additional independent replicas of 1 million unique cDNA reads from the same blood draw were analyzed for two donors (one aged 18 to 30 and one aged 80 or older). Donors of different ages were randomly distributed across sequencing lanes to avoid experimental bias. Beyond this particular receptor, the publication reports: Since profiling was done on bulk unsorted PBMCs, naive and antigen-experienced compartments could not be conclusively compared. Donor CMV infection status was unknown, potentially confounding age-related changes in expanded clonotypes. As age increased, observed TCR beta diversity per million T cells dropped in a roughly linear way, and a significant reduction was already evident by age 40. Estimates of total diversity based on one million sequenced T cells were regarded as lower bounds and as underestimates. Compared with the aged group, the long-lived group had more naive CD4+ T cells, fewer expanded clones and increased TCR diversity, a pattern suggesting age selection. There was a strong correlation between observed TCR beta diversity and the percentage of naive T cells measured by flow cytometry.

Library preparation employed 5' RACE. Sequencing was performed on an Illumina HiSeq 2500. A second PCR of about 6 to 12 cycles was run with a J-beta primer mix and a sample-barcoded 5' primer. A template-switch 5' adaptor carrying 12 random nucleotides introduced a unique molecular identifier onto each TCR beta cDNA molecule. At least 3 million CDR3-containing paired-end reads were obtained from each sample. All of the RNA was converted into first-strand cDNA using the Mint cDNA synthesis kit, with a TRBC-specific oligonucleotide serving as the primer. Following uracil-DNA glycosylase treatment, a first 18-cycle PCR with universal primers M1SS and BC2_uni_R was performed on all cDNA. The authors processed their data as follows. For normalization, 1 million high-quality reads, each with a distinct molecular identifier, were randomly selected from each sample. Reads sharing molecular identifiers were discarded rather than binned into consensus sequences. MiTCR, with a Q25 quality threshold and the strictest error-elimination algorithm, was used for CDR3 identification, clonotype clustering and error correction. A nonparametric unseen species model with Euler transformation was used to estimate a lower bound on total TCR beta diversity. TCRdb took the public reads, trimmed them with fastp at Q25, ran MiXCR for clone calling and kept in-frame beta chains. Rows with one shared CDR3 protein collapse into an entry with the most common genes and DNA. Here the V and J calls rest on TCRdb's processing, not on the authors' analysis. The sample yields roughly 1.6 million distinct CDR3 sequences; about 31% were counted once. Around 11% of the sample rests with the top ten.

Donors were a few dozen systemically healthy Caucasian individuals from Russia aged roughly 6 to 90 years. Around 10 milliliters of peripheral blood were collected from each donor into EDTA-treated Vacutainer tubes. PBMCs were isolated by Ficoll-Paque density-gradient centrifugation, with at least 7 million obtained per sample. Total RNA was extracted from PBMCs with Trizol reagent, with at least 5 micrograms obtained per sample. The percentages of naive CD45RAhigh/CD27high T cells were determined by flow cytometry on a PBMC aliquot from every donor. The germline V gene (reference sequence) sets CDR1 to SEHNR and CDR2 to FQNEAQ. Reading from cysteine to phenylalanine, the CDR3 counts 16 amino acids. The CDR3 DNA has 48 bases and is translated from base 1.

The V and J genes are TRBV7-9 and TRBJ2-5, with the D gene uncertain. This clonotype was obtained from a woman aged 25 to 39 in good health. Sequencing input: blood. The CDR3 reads CANSPRTGFRSYEQYF. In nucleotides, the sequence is TGTGCCAACAGCCCCCGCACCGGGTTCAGGTCCTACGAACAGTACTTC. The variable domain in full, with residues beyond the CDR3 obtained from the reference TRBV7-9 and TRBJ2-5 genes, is DTGVSQNPRHKITKRGQNVTFRCDPISEHNRLYWYRQTLGQGPEFLTYFQNEAQLEKSRLLSDRFSAERPKGSFSTLEIQRTEQGDSAMYLCANSPRTGFRSYEQYFGPGTRLLVL.